These 30 T cell receptor beta chains originate from one sample sequenced in a study of T cell repertoires in cytomegalovirus infection. TCRdb itself ran the reads through MiXCR, one entry per CDR3 protein. Seen here are approximately 910,000 distinct CDR3 sequences, less than 40% observed once, and the top ten hold over 12%. Their recognized antigens are unknown. The material was cultured CD8+ T cells from PBMCs, obtained from culture after CMV antigen stimulation. These receptors all come from a human donor in good health (CMV status not recorded). Some clones in this sample may be carry-over from other donors' samples.

This clonotype was counted only a few times. The J gene is TRBJ1-6, the V gene TRBV6-8; D is unresolved. Per the germline V gene, CDR1 is MNHGY and CDR2 is SAAAGT. The V end lost 7 bases, the J end lost 7 bases, and 11 bases lay between the germline ends. The CDR3 contains 13 residues. The CDR3 spells CASTQPGNSPLHF. In DNA, the CDR3 is TGTGCCAGCACCCAACCGGGGAATTCACCCCTCCACTTT.

This clonotype was found a few times. V gene TRBV12-3 or TRBV12-4 combines with J gene TRBJ2-3; TRBD2 is a possible D gene (6 bases). With 6 bases removed from V and 7 bases from J, the gap between germline ends came to 17 bases. This CDR3 comprises 14 residues. Here the CDR3 reads CASSPSAGRNTQYF. CDR3 DNA sequence: TGTGCCAGCAGCCCCTCGGCAGGGAGGAATACGCAGTATTTT.

This chain joins TRBV2 and TRBJ2-1; 11 bases agree with TRBD2. Trimming cost V 7 bases and J 4 bases; bases outside gene matches: 9. The CDR3 runs to 16 residues. The germline gives CDR1 SNHLY, CDR2 FYNNEI. This CDR3 reads CASKGTSGGPYNEQFF. CDR3 DNA sequence: TGTGCCAGCAAAGGTACTAGCGGGGGACCTTACAATGAGCAGTTCTTC. The full variable domain, its missing parts supplied by reference TRBV2 and TRBJ2-1, is EPEVTQTPSHQVTQMGQEVILRCVPISNHLYFYWYRQILGQKVEFLVSFYNNEISEKSEIFDDQFSVERPDGSNFTLKIRSTKLEDSAMYFCASKGTSGGPYNEQFFGPGTRLTVL.

This sequence joins TRBV12-3 or TRBV12-4 and TRBJ2-1; 7 bases are shared with TRBD1. The V segment lost 5 bases and the J segment 0 bases; nucleotides outside the gene matches: 4. The CDR3 totals 15 residues. CDR3 DNA: TGTGCCAGCAGTGGAGACAGGGTCTCCTACAATGAGCAGTTCTTC. Its translation is CASSGDRVSYNEQFF.

The V call is TRBV6-6, the J call TRBJ2-2; D is perhaps TRBD1 (6 bases). The V gene lost 4 bases and the J gene lost 4 bases, with 13 bases spanning the gap. This CDR3 is 15 amino acids long. Germline V gene data show CDR1 as MNHNY and CDR2 as SVGAGI (reference sequence). In nucleotides, the CDR3 is TGTGCCAGCAGTTTCCGGGACACGCTCACCGGGGAGCTGTTTTTT. This gives the protein CASSFRDTLTGELFF.

The chain couples TRBV27 to TRBJ1-1; tentative D call: TRBD1 (5 bases). The CDR3 loop spans 13 amino acids. The germline V gene has CDR1 MNHEY and CDR2 SMNVEV (reference sequence). Trimming pared 10 bases from V and 0 bases from J, leaving 12 bases between. The CDR3 region has the DNA TGTGCCAACAGAACGGGGGTGAACACTGAAGCTTTCTTT. Translated, it gives CANRTGVNTEAFF.

This chain joins TRBV6-8 and TRBJ2-7, with 10 bases that match TRBD1. The CDR3 length is 14 residues. With V trimmed by 7 bases and J by 1 base, 4 bases remained unmatched. CDR1 and CDR2 from the germline V gene are MNHGY and SAAAGT. DNA for the CDR3: TGTGCCAGCAAACAGGGACAGGGGTCCTACGAGCAGTACTTC. This gives the protein CASKQGQGSYEQYF.

V usage is TRBV7-6 and J usage is TRBJ2-7, with 7 bases identical to TRBD2. J lost 0 bases, V lost 6 bases, and 8 bases had no gene match. This CDR3 comprises 15 residues. Germline V lookup: CDR1 SGHVS, CDR2 FNYEAQ. CDR3 loop: CASRPLALSSYEQYF. In DNA form, the CDR3 reads TGTGCCAGCAGACCACTAGCGCTAAGCTCCTACGAGCAGTACTTC. Based on the CDR3 plus reference TRBV7-6 and TRBJ2-7, the full variable domain is GAGVSQSPRYKVTKRGQDVALRCDPISGHVSLYWYRQALGQGPEFLTYFNYEAQQDKSGLPNDRFSAERPEGSISTLTIQRTEQRDSAMYRCASRPLALSSYEQYFGPGTRLTVT.

This chain joins TRBV6-2 or TRBV6-3 and TRBJ2-1, with TRBD1 matching 7 bases. Germline CDR1 reads MNHEY; CDR2 reads SVGEGT. The CDR3 extends over 15 amino acids. Germline trimming cut 6 bases from V and 2 bases from J; bases unmatched to any gene: 7. The CDR3 reads CASRPGQLTYNEQFF. For the CDR3, the DNA is TGTGCCAGCAGGCCGGGACAGCTCACCTACAATGAGCAGTTCTTC.

CDR3 nucleotides: TGTGCCAGCAAGCGAATAGCCCTTAGCACAGATACGCAGTATTTT. This gives the protein CASKRIALSTDTQYF. This chain joins TRBV6-5 and TRBJ2-3, with D unclear. The V end was cut by 7 bases, the J end by 0 bases, with 14 bases between. The germline CDR1 and CDR2 sequences are MNHEY and SVGAGI. The CDR3 runs 15 residues.

The J gene is TRBJ1-1, the V gene TRBV6-1; TRBD1 matches 9 bases. Germline-derived CDR1 and CDR2 are MNHNS and SASEGT. V was pared by 3 bases and J by 2 bases, with 10 bases of the junction left unmatched. This CDR3 region has 17 residues. The CDR3 protein is CASSDWDRETINTEAFF. The CDR3 bases are TGTGCCAGCAGTGACTGGGACAGGGAAACGATTAACACTGAAGCTTTCTTT.

The chain links TRBV9 to TRBJ2-5, with TRBD2 matching over 8 bases. The junction had 9 bases not matched to a gene; V was cut back by 3 bases and J by 2 bases. This CDR3 comprises 16 residues. The germline V gene has CDR1 SGDLS and CDR2 YYNGEE. The CDR3 DNA follows: TGTGCCAGCAGCGCCCGGGCGGGGGGCCGTCAAGAGACCCAGTACTTC. Its translation: CASSARAGGRQETQYF.

This clonotype showed up many times. The chain joins TRBV7-8 to TRBJ2-1; D is perhaps TRBD1 (5 bases). This CDR3 comprises 14 residues. The ends were cut back, 1 base at V and 8 bases at J, with 12 bases in the middle. The V gene's germline CDR1 is SGHVS and CDR2 FQNEAQ. The CDR3, as DNA: TGTGCCAGCAGCTTAGGGGGCCTGGGCGATGAGCAGTTCTTC. Amino acid sequence: CASSLGGLGDEQFF. Full variable domain (remainder filled in from reference TRBV7-8 and TRBJ2-1): GAGVSQSPRYKVAKRGQDVALRCDPISGHVSLFWYQQALGQGPEFLTYFQNEAQLDKSGLPSDRFFAERPEGSVSTLKIQRTQQEDSAVYLCASSLGGLGDEQFFGPGTRLTVL.

The genes are TRBV12-3 or TRBV12-4 and TRBJ1-1, with TRBD1 identical over 12 bases. V shed 3 bases, J shed 1 base, and the junction held 9 bases outside the gene matches. This CDR3 region has 18 residues. The CDR3 DNA reads TGTGCCAGCAGTTTCCTATCGGGACAGGGGGCAGGGAACACTGAAGCTTTCTTT. It specifies CASSFLSGQGAGNTEAFF.

This clonotype was seen a handful of times. J is TRBJ1-2 and V is TRBV19; D possibly corresponds to TRBD1 (5 bases). Germline CDR1 is LNHDA and CDR2 is SQIVND (reference sequence). Trimming stripped 6 bases from V and 3 bases from J, with 14 bases between. The CDR3 is 14 amino acids. The CDR3 sequence is CASRRGVQDYGYTF. The CDR3 region has the DNA TGTGCCAGTAGGAGGGGCGTACAGGACTATGGCTACACCTTC.

The genes are TRBV9 and TRBJ2-1; TRBD2 matches at 7 bases. The ends lost 5 bases at V and 9 bases at J; junction bases unmatched: 11. The CDR3 loop spans 14 amino acids. CDR1 and CDR2 (germline): SGDLS, YYNGEE. In nucleotides, the CDR3 is TGTGCCAGCAGTGAGGGCCTCGGGAGGTCTGAGCAGTTCTTC. It encodes CASSEGLGRSEQFF.

This clonotype has only a few counts. The chain employs TRBV29-1 and TRBJ1-2; TRBD1 is a possible D gene (6 bases). This CDR3 has 12 amino acids. Trimming removed 2 bases from V and 6 bases from J, with 10 bases in between. Germline loops: CDR1 SQVTM, CDR2 ANQGSEA. CDR3 residues: CSVEFGGHGYTF. In DNA form, the CDR3 reads TGCAGCGTTGAATTCGGGGGCCATGGCTACACCTTC.

This chain connects TRBV20-1 to TRBJ2-1; no reliable D call. CDR3 size: 13 residues. V dropped 1 base and J dropped 4 bases, with 8 bases sitting between them. CDR1 and CDR2 from the germline V gene are DFQATT and SNEGSKA (reference sequence). In DNA form, the CDR3 reads TGCAGTGCTAGAGCAGACACTTACAATGAGCAGTTCTTC. The encoded protein is CSARADTYNEQFF.

The genes are TRBV15 and TRBJ2-5; a possible D gene is TRBD1 (5 bases). The V end was cut by 2 bases, the J end by 5 bases, with 15 bases between. This CDR3 spans 15 amino acids. Per the germline V gene, CDR1 is LNHNV and CDR2 is YYDKDF (reference sequence). CDR3 bases: TGTGCCACCAGCAGAAGGGGCGCCGGGCCGGAGACCCAGTACTTC. Its protein is CATSRRGAGPETQYF.

J is TRBJ2-5 and V is TRBV29-1, with 10 bases matching TRBD2. Germline loops: CDR1 SQVTM, CDR2 ANQGSEA. The CDR3 contains 18 residues. The V and J ends lost 7 bases and 0 bases, in that order; junction bases with no gene match: 17. In DNA form, the CDR3 reads TGCAGCGCCGTTACAGTACTAGCGGGGACAACCTACCAAGAGACCCAGTACTTC. Its protein product is CSAVTVLAGTTYQETQYF.

This clonotype was recorded a few times. The chain joins TRBV7-2 to TRBJ2-3; no clear D gene. V lost 4 bases to trimming and J lost 4 bases, with 15 bases between them. The germline gives CDR1 SGHTA, CDR2 FQGNSA. This CDR3 is built from 15 residues. The CDR3: CASSWHSDAADTQYF. CDR3 coding DNA: TGTGCCAGCAGCTGGCACAGCGATGCGGCAGATACGCAGTATTTT.

The rearrangement uses TRBV27 and TRBJ2-1; D could derive from TRBD1 or TRBD2 (6 bases each). This CDR3 is 22 amino acids long. The V end lost 6 bases, the J end lost 1 base, and 34 bases lay between the germline ends. CDR1 and CDR2 (germline): MNHEY, SMNVEV (reference sequence). The CDR3 coding sequence is TGTGCCAGCAGGACACTGGGCTTCGGACAGTCAACGTTACGGGGGTCCTACAATGAGCAGTTCTTC. It translates to CASRTLGFGQSTLRGSYNEQFF.

This chain uses TRBV5-5 with TRBJ1-2, with TRBD1 as a possible D gene (6 bases). CDR3 length: 17 residues. V lost 0 bases, J lost 3 bases, and 18 bases lay in between. The germline CDR1 and CDR2 sequences are SGHKS and YYEKEE (reference sequence). Here the CDR3 DNA reads TGTGCCAGCAGCTTGGGTGAGCGCTCGCCAGGGGACTATGGCTACACCTTC. Translated: CASSLGERSPGDYGYTF. The full variable domain, in which reference TRBV5-5 and TRBJ1-2 provide the parts outside the CDR3, is DAGVTQSPTHLIKTRGQQVTLRCSPISGHKSVSWYQQVLGQGPQFIFQYYEKEERGRGNFPDRFSARQFPNYSSELNVNALLLGDSALYLCASSLGERSPGDYGYTFGSGTRLTVV.

This clonotype was seen a handful of times. J is TRBJ1-1 and V is TRBV19, with 10 bases matching TRBD1. Germline CDR1 is LNHDA and CDR2 is SQIVND (reference sequence). V lost 6 bases and J lost 4; bases outside the gene matches: 5. CDR3 length: 14 amino acids. The CDR3: CASRRTGGGTEAFF. The CDR3 DNA reads TGTGCCAGTAGACGGACAGGGGGAGGCACTGAAGCTTTCTTT.

The V gene is TRBV11-2, the J gene TRBJ2-3; 11 nucleotides line up with TRBD2. The CDR3 spans 16 residues. Per germline, CDR1 SGHAT and CDR2 FQNNGV. The V and J ends lost 4 bases and 6 bases, in that order; junction bases with no gene match: 9. The CDR3 coding sequence is TGTGCCAGCAGCTCAGGGACTAGCGGCCCACAGGATACGCAGTATTTT. This gives the protein CASSSGTSGPQDTQYF.

The J gene is TRBJ2-1, the V gene TRBV7-8; 10 positions match TRBD2. The junction had 5 bases not matched to a gene; V was cut back by 5 bases and J by 4 bases. CDR1 SGHVS and CDR2 FQNEAQ come from the germline V gene. The CDR3 runs 15 residues. The CDR3 here is CASSTASGGYNEQFF. The CDR3 DNA is TGTGCCAGCAGCACCGCTAGCGGGGGATACAATGAGCAGTTCTTC.

J is TRBJ2-7 and V is TRBV13; 8 nucleotides match TRBD2. After removal of 5 bases from V and 5 bases from J, the junction contained 8 bases not matched to a gene. The CDR3 is 14 residues long. Germline CDR1 PRHDT, CDR2 FYEKMQ (reference sequence). The CDR3 sequence is CASSARGGQDEQYV. CDR3 sequence (DNA): TGTGCCAGCAGCGCCCGGGGGGGGCAGGACGAGCAGTACGTC.

In this sample, this clonotype turned up a few times. DNA of the CDR3: TGTGCCAGCAGTATAGGACAGGGTTATAACACTGAAGCTTTCTTT. Its protein is CASSIGQGYNTEAFF. The chain joins TRBV12-3 or TRBV12-4 to TRBJ1-1; 8 bases are a match to TRBD1. The trim removed 5 bases at V and 2 bases at J, leaving 7 bases unmatched. The CDR3 length is 15 residues.

This clonotype was counted at least ten times. J is TRBJ2-2 and V is TRBV7-2; 10 nucleotides align to TRBD2. CDR1 and CDR2 from the germline V gene are SGHTA and FQGNSA. V shed 5 bases, J shed 2 bases, and the junction held 8 bases outside the gene matches. This CDR3 spans 17 amino acids. CDR3 bases: TGTGCCAGCAGCGCCCATACTAGCGGGGTAAACACCGGGGAGCTGTTTTTT. This encodes CASSAHTSGVNTGELFF.

CDR3 in amino acids: CASSLSGYSPYEQYV. The CDR3 coding sequence is TGTGCCAGCAGTTTAAGTGGGTACAGCCCCTACGAGCAGTACGTC. V and J are TRBV27 and TRBJ2-7; D remains ambiguous. Germline V CDR1 and CDR2: MNHEY, SMNVEV (reference sequence). The ends were cut back, 2 bases at V and 2 bases at J, with 13 bases in the middle. The CDR3 length is 15 residues.